This T cell receptor (beta chain) was sequenced during a study of blood T cell repertoires in COVID-19. CDR3 length equals 16 residues. The ends lost 2 bases at V and 5 bases at J; junction bases unmatched: 8. Per germline, CDR1 SGHAT and CDR2 FQDESV (reference sequence). Individuals aged about 18 to 89 years were recruited from roughly 22 US areas. Membership in each cohort depended on participant-reported clinical history. Symptom resolution, clearance, or two negative PCRs marked donors in Cohort 3 as recovered. Study processing details: Nucleated cell counts were estimated from reference gene primer amplification. The data were produced by immunoSEQ multiplex PCR, yet TCRdb's version contains in-frame clones alone and is incomplete. The V and J calls and clone size come from that table; D and trimming were worked out from the DNA. This sample carries roughly 260,000 clones, under 95% of them seen once, and the ten largest clones take approximately 2%.

The sample was PBMCs or T cells enriched from blood (not recorded which). The receptor was derived from a woman between 18 and 29 years old who had recovered from COVID-19. V is TRBV11-1 and J is TRBJ1-1; 10 nucleotides agree with TRBD1. CDR3 nucleotides: TGTGCCAGCAGCTTAACGACAGGGGGCTTCCAAACTGAAGCTTTCTTT. Amino acids: CASSLTTGGFQTEAFF. Together with reference TRBV11-1 and TRBJ1-1, the CDR3 gives the full variable domain: EAEVAQSPRYKITEKSQAVAFWCDPISGHATLYWYRQILGQGPELLVQFQDESVVDDSQLPKDRFSAERLKGVDSTLKIQPAELGDSAMYLCASSLTTGGFQTEAFFGQGTRLTVV.